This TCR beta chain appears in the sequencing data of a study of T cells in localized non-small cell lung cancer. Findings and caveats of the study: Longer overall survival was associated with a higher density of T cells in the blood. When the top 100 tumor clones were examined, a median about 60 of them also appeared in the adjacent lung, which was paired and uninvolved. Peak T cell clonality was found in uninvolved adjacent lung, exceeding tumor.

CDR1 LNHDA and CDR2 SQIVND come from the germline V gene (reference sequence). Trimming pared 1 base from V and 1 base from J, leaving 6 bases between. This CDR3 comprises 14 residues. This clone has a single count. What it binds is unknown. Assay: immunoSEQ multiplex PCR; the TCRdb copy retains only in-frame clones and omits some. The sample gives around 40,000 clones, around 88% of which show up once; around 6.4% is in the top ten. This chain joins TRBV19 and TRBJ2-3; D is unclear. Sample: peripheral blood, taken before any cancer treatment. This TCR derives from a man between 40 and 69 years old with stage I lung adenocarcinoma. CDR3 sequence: CASSIVSGTDTQYF. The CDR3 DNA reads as TGTGCCAGTAGTATAGTATCCGGCACAGATACGCAGTATTTT.